The 2 T cell receptor beta chains below all came from one sample that was sequenced in a study of blood T cell repertoires in COVID-19 (dated by TCRdb to the early 2020s). Library method: the immunoSEQ multiplex PCR assay. TCRdb holds this immuneACCESS table with in-frame rearrangements only. Some clones are missing; in checked studies, unresolved V genes explain under half, and the rest has no known cause. The sample table lists over 130,000 clones, 65% to 85% of them with a count of one. The leading ten clones occupy approximately 3.8% of the sample. Sequenced input: peripheral blood. These receptors came from an older woman with acute or convalescent COVID-19.

The chain has TRBV3-1 (or the pseudogene TRBV3-2) and TRBJ1-4; 7 bases fit TRBD1. This CDR3 comprises 16 residues. Germline V gene sequence: CDR1 LGHDT, CDR2 YNNKEL (reference sequence). V shed 4 bases and J 7 bases; nucleotides not matched to a gene: 12. The CDR3 here is CASSLTGFRRVEKLFF. The DNA of the CDR3 is TGTGCCAGCAGCCTGACAGGGTTCAGGAGAGTTGAAAAACTGTTTTTT.

The chain is built from TRBV4-1 and TRBJ2-1, with 7 bases that match TRBD2. CDR1 and CDR2 from the germline V gene are MGHRA and YSYEKL. The CDR3 spans 13 residues. The V and J ends lost 6 bases and 9 bases, in that order; junction bases with no gene match: 8. The CDR3 bases are TGCGCCAGCAGGCACTTGGGCGGGAGTGAGCAGTTCTTC. It is translated as CASRHLGGSEQFF.